These 20 T cell receptor beta chains came from one sample sequenced in a study of OX40 agonist ivuxolimab in advanced cancers. The protocol was immunoSEQ multiplex PCR, while the TCRdb copy is restricted to in-frame clones and leaves out a portion. Of 60,000 or so clones in the sample, approximately 86% were seen once. Sequences were derived from CD4+ or CD8+ T cells sorted from blood, sampled in a trial of the OX40 agonist ivuxolimab. These receptors all stem from an adult with an advanced solid tumor such as melanoma, head and neck, liver or kidney cancer.

This chain links TRBV19 with TRBJ1-6; weak D call: TRBD1 (5 bases). The V gene's germline CDR1 is LNHDA and CDR2 SQIVND (reference sequence). V was clipped by 3 bases and J by 7 bases, with 7 bases between them. The CDR3 is 13 amino acids. In DNA, the CDR3 is TGTGCCAGTAGTATTTGGGGGAATTCACCCCTCCACTTT. It encodes CASSIWGNSPLHF.

The chain combines TRBV2 with TRBJ2-1, with 9 bases that match TRBD2. CDR3 length: 14 residues. J lost 4 bases, V lost 5 bases, and 3 bases had no gene match. Germline V gene lookup returns CDR1 SNHLY and CDR2 FYNNEI. The CDR3 sequence is CASSPSGDYNEQFF. CDR3 in DNA: TGTGCCAGCAGTCCTAGCGGGGATTACAATGAGCAGTTCTTC. Complete variable domain (other parts from reference TRBV2 and TRBJ2-1): EPEVTQTPSHQVTQMGQEVILRCVPISNHLYFYWYRQILGQKVEFLVSFYNNEISEKSEIFDDQFSVERPDGSNFTLKIRSTKLEDSAMYFCASSPSGDYNEQFFGPGTRLTVL.

CDR3 nucleotides: TGTGCCAGCACCCCTTCGGACAGGGGTACATTCTTCTTT. Amino acids: CASTPSDRGTFFF. J is TRBJ1-1 and V is TRBV2, with TRBD1 matching over 9 bases. The CDR3 sequence is 13 residues long. The germline gives CDR1 SNHLY, CDR2 FYNNEI. With V trimmed by 7 bases and J by 14 bases, 14 bases remained unmatched.

The gene calls are TRBV6-6 and TRBJ1-2; a weak D match, TRBD1 (6 bases). The CDR3 is made up of 12 amino acids. Germline V gives CDR1 MNHNY, CDR2 SVGAGI (reference sequence). The V end was cut by 11 bases, the J end by 3 bases, with 13 bases between. This chain's CDR3 is CALGGGHYGYTF. CDR3 DNA: TGTGCCTTGGGCGGGGGGCACTATGGCTACACCTTC.

The chain uses TRBV7-6 and TRBJ2-1; D remains unclear. The CDR3 is made up of 11 amino acids. V was shortened by 1 base and J by 6 bases, with 1 base between the two germline ends. Germline-derived CDR1 and CDR2 are SGHVS and FNYEAQ. The CDR3 DNA reads as TGTGCCAGCAGCTTAGGCAATGAGCAGTTCTTC. Translation gives CASSLGNEQFF.

The V gene is TRBV10-3, the J gene TRBJ2-7; 12 bases fit TRBD2. Germline V gene data show CDR1 as ENHRY and CDR2 as SYGVKD. This CDR3 has 14 residues. V was clipped by 6 bases and J by 5 bases; unmatched bases: 5. The CDR3 protein is CAIRASGRAHEQYF. For the CDR3, the DNA is TGTGCCATCAGGGCTAGCGGGAGGGCCCACGAGCAGTACTTC.

The chain employs TRBV7-2 and TRBJ1-2; D unresolved. The germline gives CDR1 SGHTA, CDR2 FQGNSA. CDR3 length: 13 amino acids. The germline V and J ends were trimmed by 4 bases and 8 bases, with 14 bases remaining between them. The CDR3: CASSSPAAGGYTF. As DNA, the CDR3 is TGTGCCAGCAGCTCTCCGGCCGCCGGAGGCTACACCTTC.

The chain is built from TRBV6-1 and TRBJ1-1, with a possible D match to TRBD1 (5 bases). CDR1 is MNHNS, CDR2 SASEGT, per germline. Trimming removed 3 bases from V and 3 bases from J, with 11 bases in between. The CDR3 loop spans 14 amino acids. The CDR3 DNA is TGTGCCAGCAGTGACCCGAGAGGGGACACTGAAGCTTTCTTT. It specifies CASSDPRGDTEAFF.

This chain links TRBV28 with TRBJ2-3; no reliable D call. CDR3 size: 10 residues. V lost 8 bases to trimming and J lost 7 bases, with 7 bases between them. Germline CDR1 reads MDHEN; CDR2 reads SYDVKM. The CDR3 DNA follows: TGTGCCAGCCCCCCAAATACGCAGTATTTT. Amino acid sequence: CASPPNTQYF.

This clone was observed a few times. The V and J genes are TRBV19 and TRBJ1-4, with D possibly being TRBD1 (5 bases). Per germline, CDR1 LNHDA and CDR2 SQIVND (reference sequence). V was trimmed by 3 bases and J by 5 bases, leaving 13 bases between them. The CDR3 contains 15 residues. This CDR3 is CASSMRTGRNEKLFF. The CDR3 nucleotides are TGTGCCAGTAGTATGAGAACAGGAAGGAATGAAAAACTGTTTTTT.

This clone appeared once. The V gene is TRBV2, the J gene TRBJ1-2; TRBD1 matches 9 bases. V trimming: 6 bases; J trimming: 8 bases; junction bases outside the gene matches: 4. Germline V gene sequence: CDR1 SNHLY, CDR2 FYNNEI. The CDR3 contains 12 residues. CDR3 region: CASRWTGEGYTF. For the CDR3, the DNA is TGTGCCAGCAGATGGACAGGGGAGGGCTACACCTTC.

This rearrangement joins TRBV5-6 to TRBJ2-7, with 9 bases aligning to TRBD1. Looked up from germline, CDR1 is SGHDT and CDR2 is YYEEEE. The CDR3 consists of 15 residues. The trim removed 1 base at V and 1 base at J, leaving 3 bases unmatched. CDR3 protein: CASSLPGQGSYEQYF. The CDR3 nucleotides read TGTGCCAGCAGCTTGCCGGGACAGGGTTCCTACGAGCAGTACTTC.

V is TRBV5-4 and J is TRBJ2-7; 15 positions match TRBD2. The V gene end was trimmed by 5 bases and the J gene end by 6 bases; junction bases not matched to a gene: 9. The germline gives CDR1 SGHNT, CDR2 YYREEE (reference sequence). The CDR3 spans 16 residues. The CDR3 reads CASSWGGLAGGSEQYF. CDR3 DNA sequence: TGTGCCAGCAGTTGGGGGGGACTAGCGGGAGGAAGCGAGCAGTACTTC. Combining the CDR3 with reference TRBV5-4 and TRBJ2-7 gives the whole variable domain ETGVTQSPTHLIKTRGQQVTLRCSSQSGHNTVSWYQQALGQGPQFIFQYYREEENGRGNFPPRFSGLQFPNYSSELNVNALELDDSALYLCASSWGGLAGGSEQYFGPGTRLTVT.

This clone appeared a few times. The CDR3 sequence: CASSSSVGTRSYTF. CDR3 nucleotides: TGTGCCAGCAGCTCTAGCGTGGGCACCCGAAGCTACACCTTC. This chain connects TRBV7-9 to TRBJ1-2; D not resolved. Germline V gives CDR1 SEHNR, CDR2 FQNEAQ (reference sequence). The length of the CDR3 is 14 residues. V was cut by 4 bases and J by 9 bases, with 18 bases left in between.

V usage is TRBV19 and J usage is TRBJ2-5; the D gene is possibly TRBD1 (6 bases). Judging by the DNA end, TRBJ2-7 fits better; the J call may be wrong. Germline loops: CDR1 LNHDA, CDR2 SQIVND (reference sequence). This CDR3 comprises 13 residues. The CDR3 region is CATRQDTSYEQYF. CDR3 DNA: TGTGCCACCCGACAGGACACGTCCTACGAGCAGTACTTC.

This sequence joins TRBV28 and TRBJ2-3; either TRBD1 or TRBD2 may supply D (7 bases each). This CDR3 has 12 amino acids. Germline loops: CDR1 MDHEN, CDR2 SYDVKM. V was pared by 6 bases and J by 9 bases, with 13 bases between. The chain's CDR3 is CASRTQGGTQYF. DNA for the CDR3: TGTGCCAGCAGAACTCAGGGGGGGACGCAGTATTTT.

In this sample, this clone turned up once. The V gene is TRBV28, the J gene TRBJ1-5, with 7 bases identical to TRBD1. This CDR3 has 17 residues. Germline loops: CDR1 MDHEN, CDR2 SYDVKM. J was trimmed by 3 bases and V by 1 base; bases with no gene match: 9. The CDR3 nucleotides read TGTGCCAGCAGTTTATTTTTTTACAGGGGAACCAATCAGCCCCAGCATTTT. It is translated as CASSLFFYRGTNQPQHF.

The chain links TRBV2 to TRBJ1-4; D uncertain. Germline CDR1 and CDR2: SNHLY and FYNNEI. V was pared by 1 base and J by 4 bases, with 13 bases between. CDR3 length: 16 amino acids. CDR3 loop: CASSEGSRVFNEKLFF. CDR3 bases: TGTGCCAGCAGTGAAGGTTCTAGAGTTTTTAATGAAAAACTGTTTTTT.

The rearrangement links TRBV30 to TRBJ2-7; 10 nucleotides align to TRBD1. The germline V gene encodes CDR1 GTSNPN and CDR2 SVGIG (reference sequence). V shed 5 bases, J shed 1 base, and the junction held 5 bases outside the gene matches. The CDR3 is 14 residues long. CDR3 sequence reads: CAWDRQGASYEQYF. CDR3 DNA sequence: TGTGCCTGGGATCGACAGGGGGCATCCTACGAGCAGTACTTC. The variable domain in full, completed from reference TRBV30 and TRBJ2-7, reads SQTIHQWPATLVQPVGSPLSLECTVEGTSNPNLYWYRQAAGRGLQLLFYSVGIGQISSEVPQNLSASRPQDRQFILSSKKLLLSDSGFYLCAWDRQGASYEQYFGPGTRLTVT.

V is TRBV6-1 and J is TRBJ1-6; D is uncertain. The germline V gene encodes CDR1 MNHNS and CDR2 SASEGT. The CDR3 runs to 13 residues. The CDR3 sequence is CGAQAAWRSPLHF. The CDR3 DNA reads TGTGGCGCCCAAGCAGCCTGGCGTTCACCCCTCCACTTT.